Included here is one T cell receptor (beta chain) sequence, with context. The data belong to a study of blood T cell repertoires in COVID-19. The CDR3 runs to 17 residues. After removal of 8 bases from V and 4 bases from J, the junction contained 13 bases not matched to a gene. The V gene's germline CDR1 is SGHTA and CDR2 FQGTGA. Method: immunoSEQ multiplex PCR; TCRdb's copy keeps in-frame clones and lacks some. The sample carries fewer than 250,000 clones, around 80% recorded once. The sample comprised PBMCs or T cells enriched from blood (not recorded which). The chain carries TRBV7-3 and TRBJ2-1; 11 bases match TRBD2. The TCR originated in a woman aged 35 to 49 with acute COVID-19. CDR3: CASARSPGTSGYNEQFF. DNA of the CDR3: TGTGCCAGCGCCCGGTCCCCCGGGACTAGCGGTTACAATGAGCAGTTCTTC.